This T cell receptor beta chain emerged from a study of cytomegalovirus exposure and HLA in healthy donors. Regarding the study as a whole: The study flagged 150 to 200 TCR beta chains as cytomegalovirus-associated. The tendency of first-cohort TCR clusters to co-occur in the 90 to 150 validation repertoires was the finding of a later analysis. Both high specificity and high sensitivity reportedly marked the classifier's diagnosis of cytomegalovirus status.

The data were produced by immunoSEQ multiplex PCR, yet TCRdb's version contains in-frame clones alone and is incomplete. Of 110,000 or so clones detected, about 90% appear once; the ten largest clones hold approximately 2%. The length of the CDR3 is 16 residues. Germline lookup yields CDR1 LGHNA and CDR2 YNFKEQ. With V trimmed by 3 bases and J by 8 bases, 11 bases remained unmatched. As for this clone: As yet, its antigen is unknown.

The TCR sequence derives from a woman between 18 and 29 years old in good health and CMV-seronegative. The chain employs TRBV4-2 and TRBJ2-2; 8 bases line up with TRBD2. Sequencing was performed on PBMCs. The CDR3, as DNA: TGTGCCAGCAGCCACGGGACTAGTCAGTCGTTAGGGGAGCTGTTTTTT. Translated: CASSHGTSQSLGELFF.